These 18 T cell receptor beta chains came from one sample sequenced in a study of spatial heterogeneity in lung cancer. TCRdb passed the 5' RACE reads through MiXCR, listing each CDR3 protein once. This sample has about 27,000 distinct CDR3 sequences; roughly 7.2% occur once, and the top ten carry approximately 23%. These receptors are not linked to any known antigen. General study points: Intratumoral expanded alpha and beta TCR counts were found to track tumor mutation counts.

Time point reported: sample taken at primary tumor resection. Sequencing used lung tumor tissue, obtained at surgery. These TCRs come from a male donor with early-stage non-small cell lung cancer.

This clonotype was found many times. The genes are TRBV20-1 and TRBJ2-7, with D uncertain. The CDR3 has 11 amino acids. V was shortened by 5 bases and J by 3 bases, with 8 bases between the two germline ends. From germline, CDR1 is DFQATT and CDR2 SNEGSKA (reference sequence). This CDR3 is CSALDIYEQYF. The CDR3 DNA sequence: TGCAGTGCTCTCGACATCTACGAGCAGTACTTC.

This clonotype occurred many times. The rearrangement links TRBV6-2 or TRBV6-3 to TRBJ1-5; D call uncertain. The CDR3 is 14 residues long. Germline V gene sequence: CDR1 MNHEY, CDR2 SVGEGT. V was cut by 5 bases and J by 5 bases, with 13 bases left in between. CDR3 nucleotide sequence: TGTGCCAGCAGTATCGGACGGTGGGATCAGCCCCAGCATTTT. Translation: CASSIGRWDQPQHF.

This clonotype was counted once. The genes are TRBV7-9 and TRBJ2-1, with unresolved D. Germline V gives CDR1 SEHNR, CDR2 FQNEAQ (reference sequence). CDR3 size: 12 residues. Trimming left V 5 bases short and J 1 base short, with 3 bases between. CDR3 loop: CASSTSYNEQFF. CDR3 DNA: TGTGCCAGCAGCACATCCTACAATGAGCAGTTCTTC.

There are many counts of this clonotype. V is TRBV20-1 and J is TRBJ2-7; TRBD1 matches 7 bases. Germline assignment: CDR1 DFQATT and CDR2 SNEGSKA (reference sequence). The CDR3 extends over 13 amino acids. With 5 bases clipped from V and 0 bases from J, the junction kept 4 bases outside the gene matches. CDR3: CSAPRDSSYEQYF. The CDR3 region has the DNA TGCAGTGCTCCCCGGGACAGCTCCTACGAGCAGTACTTC.

This clonotype appeared a few times. The chain links TRBV5-1 to TRBJ1-4, with D unresolved. Germline V CDR1 and CDR2: SGHRS, YFSETQ. V lost 0 bases and J 7 bases, leaving 10 bases between the germline ends. The CDR3 contains 14 residues. The CDR3 spells CASSLDWAPEKLFF. The DNA of the CDR3 is TGCGCCAGCAGCTTGGATTGGGCCCCTGAAAAACTGTTTTTT.

The V call is TRBV5-1, the J call TRBJ2-3; 7 bases align to TRBD1. The CDR3 sequence is 14 residues long. Germline trimming cut 3 bases from V and 2 bases from J; bases unmatched to any gene: 3. The germline CDR1 and CDR2 sequences are SGHRS and YFSETQ. This CDR3 is CASSSQGDTDTQYF. The CDR3 DNA reads TGCGCCAGCAGCTCCCAGGGGGACACAGATACGCAGTATTTT.

This clonotype was seen a few times. The V and J genes are TRBV6-1 and TRBJ2-5; 7 bases are shared with TRBD2. Germline CDR1 and CDR2: MNHNS and SASEGT. The CDR3 extends over 15 amino acids. J lost 5 bases, V lost 1 base, and 7 bases had no gene match. CDR3 bases: TGTGCCAGCAGTGAAGAAACTTGGGGGGGGGAGACCCAGTACTTC. Translated, it gives CASSEETWGGETQYF.

This clonotype appeared many times. This chain joins TRBV20-1 and TRBJ2-7, with D hard to call. CDR1 and CDR2 from the germline V gene are DFQATT and SNEGSKA (reference sequence). V was trimmed by 5 bases and J by 0 bases, leaving 20 bases between them. The CDR3 totals 16 residues. CDR3 loop: CSAHESGRPSSYEQYF. Written as DNA, the CDR3 is TGCAGTGCTCACGAATCTGGCAGGCCGAGCTCCTACGAGCAGTACTTC.

Written as DNA, the CDR3 is TGCAGCGTTCAACAGGAGACGGAAAAACTGTTTTTT. Translating gives CSVQQETEKLFF. The genes are TRBV29-1 and TRBJ1-4; weak D call: TRBD1 (5 bases). The length of the CDR3 is 12 residues. Germline CDR1 SQVTM, CDR2 ANQGSEA. The V and J ends lost 5 bases and 8 bases respectively, with 12 bases between them.

This clonotype was seen repeatedly, ten times or more. The V gene is TRBV7-2, the J gene TRBJ1-5, with TRBD1 matching over 8 bases. The CDR3 contains 14 residues. From germline, CDR1 is SGHTA and CDR2 FQGNSA. The ends lost 3 bases at V and 5 bases at J; junction bases unmatched: 3. The CDR3 DNA is TGTGCCAGCAGCTTCTCAGGGGGCGATCAGCCCCAGCATTTT. It is translated as CASSFSGGDQPQHF.

This clonotype has just a few counts. The chain carries TRBV4-1 and TRBJ1-3, with 7 bases that match TRBD1. The germline CDR1 and CDR2 sequences are MGHRA and YSYEKL. The CDR3 has 17 residues. The junction had 8 bases not matched to a gene; V was cut back by 0 bases and J by 3 bases. The CDR3 is CASSQDRTGNLGNTIYF. CDR3 DNA: TGCGCCAGCAGCCAAGATAGGACAGGAAACCTTGGAAACACCATATATTTT.

This clonotype was seen more than once but under ten times. The gene calls are TRBV5-1 and TRBJ2-5; the match to TRBD2 covers 7 bases. This CDR3 has 14 residues. V trimming: 7 bases; J trimming: 5 bases; junction bases outside the gene matches: 11. From germline, CDR1 is SGHRS and CDR2 YFSETQ. As DNA, the CDR3 is TGCGCCAGCTGGGGCGGCGGGGGTAAGGAGACCCAGTACTTC. Its protein product is CASWGGGGKETQYF.

The sample holds many counts of this clonotype. The chain has TRBV6-6 and TRBJ2-5; D remains unclear. The CDR3 is 12 residues long. Germline V gene lookup returns CDR1 MNHNY and CDR2 SVGAGI (reference sequence). The germline V and J ends were trimmed by 1 base and 5 bases, with 5 bases remaining between them. The CDR3 DNA is TGTGCCAGCAGTTACTTTAGCGAGACCCAGTACTTC. Protein product: CASSYFSETQYF.

The rearrangement uses TRBV10-3 and TRBJ2-3, with 7 positions matching TRBD2. V shed 6 bases, J shed 3 bases, and the junction held 3 bases outside the gene matches. Germline-derived CDR1 and CDR2 are ENHRY and SYGVKD. This CDR3 has 13 residues. The CDR3 nucleotides read TGTGCCATCAGAGCGGGACTTACAGATACGCAGTATTTT. Protein sequence: CAIRAGLTDTQYF.

This clonotype was recorded many times. The junction shows a germline mismatch at one end, possibly a read error. This CDR3 is CATSGLNTEAFF. The CDR3, as DNA: TGTGCCACCAGCGGCCTCAACACTGAAGCTTTCTTT. The chain joins TRBV7-9 to TRBJ1-1; unclear D gene. CDR1 and CDR2 from the germline V gene are SEHNR and FQNEAQ (reference sequence). The CDR3 consists of 12 residues.

This clonotype was counted at least ten times. The chain combines TRBV20-1 with TRBJ1-5; possibly TRBD1 for D (6 bases). Germline CDR1 reads DFQATT; CDR2 reads SNEGSKA (reference sequence). The CDR3 has 12 residues. V lost 5 bases and J 5 bases, leaving 10 bases between the germline ends. The CDR3 is CSAPRGDQPQHF. CDR3 sequence (DNA): TGCAGTGCTCCCAGGGGAGATCAGCCCCAGCATTTT.

This clonotype occurred many times. It is unclear where the CDR3 begins or ends on the DNA, so no DNA is shown, and the CDR3 is as TCRdb lists it. The chain employs TRBV24-1 and TRBJ1-2; no check of the table's D call, TRBD1, against the DNA was made. The CDR3 has 12 residues if both end residues are counted. Germline V lookup: CDR1 KGHDR, CDR2 SFDVKD. Here the CDR3 reads CATSDSVLGYTF.

This clonotype was detected ten times or more. The chain has TRBV3-1 and TRBJ2-1, with 10 bases aligning to TRBD2. The CDR3 runs to 18 residues. The J segment lost 0 bases and the V segment lost 3 bases, leaving 8 bases of the junction unmatched. Germline assignment: CDR1 LGHDT and CDR2 YNNKEL (reference sequence). CDR3 bases: TGTGCCAGCAGCCAGGCCTTAGCGGGGGGCATCTCCTACAATGAGCAGTTCTTC. As protein: CASSQALAGGISYNEQFF.